The present T cell receptor beta chain was sequenced within a study of T-cell reconstitution after alpha-beta-depleted transplantation in children. On this clonotype: What it binds is not known.

Unique molecular identifiers featured in how the TCRbeta library was prepared. TCRdb processed the PCR reads anew with MiXCR; each CDR3 protein has one entry. Among about 250,000 distinct CDR3 sequences, around 25% were seen once, and the ten largest hold about 5%. The CDR3 spans 16 residues. Trimming left V 6 bases short and J 7 bases short, with 22 bases between. Study-wide points: Surviving recipient T cells and thymic progenitors accounted for the high day-60 TCRbeta diversity observed in some patients. Expanded graft clones, several hundred of them, were reportedly the source of alpha-beta T cells about two months after transplant. Newly produced T cells mostly provided counts and TCRbeta diversity after one year, as hyperexpanded clones declined.

V and J are TRBV12-3 or TRBV12-4 and TRBJ2-1, with D possibly TRBD2 on 5 matching bases. The sample was PBMCs, mostly from graft donor cells, taken 360 days after TCRalphabeta/CD19-depleted stem cell transplant. This TCR derives from a female patient aged 2-9 years who had a stem cell transplant for congenital amegakaryocytic thrombocytopenia, so the T cells may come from the graft donor. CDR3 loop: CASRLPGGRLSNEQFF. DNA for the CDR3: TGTGCCAGCAGGCTTCCTGGCGGGCGCCTAAGTAATGAGCAGTTCTTC.